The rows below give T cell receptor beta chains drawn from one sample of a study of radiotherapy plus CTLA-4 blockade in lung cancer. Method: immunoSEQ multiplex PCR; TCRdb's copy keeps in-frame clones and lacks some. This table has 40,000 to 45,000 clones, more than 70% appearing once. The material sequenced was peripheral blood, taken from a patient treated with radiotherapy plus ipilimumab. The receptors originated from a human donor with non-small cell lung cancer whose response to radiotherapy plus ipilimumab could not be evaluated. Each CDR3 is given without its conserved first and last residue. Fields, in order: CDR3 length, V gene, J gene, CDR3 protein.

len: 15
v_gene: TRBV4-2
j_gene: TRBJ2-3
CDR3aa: ASSPRTSGGASDTQY

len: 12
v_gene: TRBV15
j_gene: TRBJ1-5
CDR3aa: ATTRGGSNQPQH

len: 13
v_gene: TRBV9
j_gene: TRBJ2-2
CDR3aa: ASSARQGSTGELF

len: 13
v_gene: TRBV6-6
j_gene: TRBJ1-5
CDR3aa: ASSYEGTANQPQH

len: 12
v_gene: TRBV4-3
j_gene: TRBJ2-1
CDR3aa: ASSQERGAWEQF

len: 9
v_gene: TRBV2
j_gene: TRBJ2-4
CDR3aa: ASTRGTPQY

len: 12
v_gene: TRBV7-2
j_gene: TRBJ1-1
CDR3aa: ASSLVATATEAF

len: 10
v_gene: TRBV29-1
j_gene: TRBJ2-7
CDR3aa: SAAPQGNEQY

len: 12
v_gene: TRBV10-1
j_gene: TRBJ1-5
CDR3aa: GEGLNSSNQPQH

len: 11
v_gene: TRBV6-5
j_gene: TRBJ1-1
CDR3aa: ASITGMFGEAF

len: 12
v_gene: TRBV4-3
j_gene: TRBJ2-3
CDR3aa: ASSQHTSTDTQY

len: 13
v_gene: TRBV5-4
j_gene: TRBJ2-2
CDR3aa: ASSSLGGDTGELF

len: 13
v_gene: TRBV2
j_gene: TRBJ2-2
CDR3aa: ASRALAGGTGELF

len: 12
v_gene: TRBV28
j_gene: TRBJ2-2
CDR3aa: ASTPGMNTGELF

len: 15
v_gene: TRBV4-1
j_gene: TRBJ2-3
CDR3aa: ASSQGGAGGGTDTQY

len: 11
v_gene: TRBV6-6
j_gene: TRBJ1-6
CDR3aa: ASSSSQVSPLH

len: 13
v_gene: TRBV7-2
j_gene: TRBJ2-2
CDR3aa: ASSRLADNTGELF

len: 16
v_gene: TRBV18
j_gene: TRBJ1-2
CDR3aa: ASSPRTGGRVLNYGYT

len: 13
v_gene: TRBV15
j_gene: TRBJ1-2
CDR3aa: ATSPRTGGAGGYT

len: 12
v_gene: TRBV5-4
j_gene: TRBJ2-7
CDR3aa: ASSPSGWAYEQY

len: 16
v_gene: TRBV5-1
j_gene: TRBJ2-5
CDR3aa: ASSLGPGMSGWQETQY

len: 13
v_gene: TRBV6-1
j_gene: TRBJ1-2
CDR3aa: ASRRTGQANYGYT